These 27 T cell receptor beta chains came from one sample sequenced in a study of response to subunit inactivated influenza vaccine. One entry per CDR3 protein, called by TCRdb with MiXCR from the RT-PCR reads. The sample records 700,000 to 800,000 distinct CDR3 sequences, around a sixth being singletons. The material was PBMCs from blood, obtained more than 4 days after vaccination. The receptor source for this set is a man aged 45-60 years who received an inactivated influenza vaccine.

This clonotype came up a few times. The chain couples TRBV12-5 to TRBJ2-2; 8 bases align to TRBD2. The CDR3 spans 18 residues. The V and J ends lost 2 bases and 5 bases, in that order; junction bases with no gene match: 13. Germline V gene sequence: CDR1 LGHNT, CDR2 FRNRAP. The CDR3 protein is CASGLLLRLAKATGELFF. The CDR3 DNA sequence: TGTGCTAGTGGTTTGCTCTTACGACTAGCGAAGGCTACCGGGGAGCTGTTTTTT.

This clonotype has ten or more counts. The chain links TRBV6-1 to TRBJ1-2; TRBD1 matches 9 bases. Germline lookup yields CDR1 MNHNS and CDR2 SASEGT. CDR3 length: 15 residues. With 6 bases clipped from V and 6 bases from J, the junction kept 11 bases outside the gene matches. In DNA form, the CDR3 reads TGTGCCAGCAGCTCCGACAGGGGGGCGCATGATGGCTACACCTTC. This codes for CASSSDRGAHDGYTF.

The V and J genes are TRBV4-2 and TRBJ2-1; the D gene is possibly TRBD2 (5 bases). The V gene's germline CDR1 is LGHNA and CDR2 YNFKEQ. The CDR3 contains 13 residues. V lost 2 bases and J 9 bases, leaving 11 bases between the germline ends. This CDR3 is CASSQSGYGEQFF. CDR3 DNA sequence: TGTGCCAGCAGCCAATCGGGGTACGGTGAGCAGTTCTTC.

This clonotype was seen ten or more times. V usage is TRBV5-1 and J usage is TRBJ2-2, with TRBD1 matching over 7 bases. The junction had 7 bases not matched to a gene; V was cut back by 4 bases and J by 4 bases. Germline values: CDR1 SGHRS, CDR2 YFSETQ. CDR3 length: 15 amino acids. CDR3 nucleotide sequence: TGCGCCAGCAGCCCAGGACAGGCGGGCACCGGGGAGCTGTTTTTT. This gives the protein CASSPGQAGTGELFF.

J is TRBJ2-7 and V is TRBV12-3 or TRBV12-4; D might be TRBD1 or TRBD2, each matching 5 bases. V was pared by 7 bases and J by 6 bases, with 19 bases between. CDR3 length: 14 residues. CDR3 nucleotide sequence: TGTGCCAGCACCCTAGCCCAGGGTGGTGGCGAGCAGTACTTC. As protein: CASTLAQGGGEQYF.

This chain connects TRBV28 to TRBJ2-5; D is unresolved. This CDR3 has 14 residues. CDR1 is MDHEN, CDR2 SYDVKM, per germline. V was pared by 2 bases and J by 2 bases, with 9 bases between. The CDR3 nucleotides read TGTGCCAGCAGTTTACCTCGGCGGCAAGAGACCCAGTACTTC. Translated, it gives CASSLPRRQETQYF.

This clonotype showed up just a few times. The chain couples TRBV20-1 to TRBJ1-4, with D maybe TRBD1 (5 bases). Germline CDR1 reads DFQATT; CDR2 reads SNEGSKA (reference sequence). With 5 bases removed from V and 9 bases from J, the gap between germline ends came to 10 bases. The CDR3 has 11 residues. The CDR3 region has the DNA TGCAGTGCTCCATGGGGCAAAAAACTGTTTTTT. Encoded protein: CSAPWGKKLFF.

This clonotype has just a few counts. The chain carries TRBV30 and TRBJ1-1; tentatively, D is TRBD1 (5 bases). The V gene lost 0 bases and the J gene lost 6 bases, with 14 bases spanning the gap. Germline CDR1 and CDR2: GTSNPN and SVGIG (reference sequence). This CDR3 spans 14 amino acids. DNA for the CDR3: TGTGCCTGGAGTGTATGGGGCGGAGGGTCTGAAGCTTTCTTT. It yields the protein CAWSVWGGGSEAFF.

J is TRBJ2-5 and V is TRBV5-6; D is uncertain. Trimming pared 3 bases from V and 5 bases from J, leaving 14 bases between. This CDR3 contains 14 residues. CDR1 is SGHDT, CDR2 YYEEEE, per germline. The CDR3: CASSSYQVRETQYF. CDR3 coding DNA: TGTGCCAGCAGCTCATATCAGGTGCGGGAGACCCAGTACTTC.

The chain is built from TRBV6-4 and TRBJ2-5, with a weak D call TRBD1 (6 bases). The CDR3 extends over 14 amino acids. V was trimmed by 7 bases and J by 5 bases, leaving 17 bases between them. In germline, CDR1 is MRHNA, CDR2 SNTAGT. CDR3: CASKKDSGMETQYF. The DNA of the CDR3 is TGTGCCAGCAAAAAGGACAGTGGAATGGAGACCCAGTACTTC.

This clonotype has only a few counts. The chain uses TRBV10-3 and TRBJ2-7, with D tentatively TRBD2 (7 bases). Germline V gives CDR1 ENHRY, CDR2 SYGVKD. CDR3 size: 14 residues. Trimming removed 4 bases from V and 2 bases from J, with 12 bases in between. In nucleotides, the CDR3 is TGTGCCATCAGTGGCGGGGGACAAGCCTACGAGCAGTACTTC. As protein: CAISGGGQAYEQYF.

This clonotype was seen more than once but under ten times. The V gene is TRBV4-2, the J gene TRBJ2-1; perhaps TRBD2 as D (5 bases). Trimming pared 1 base from V and 4 bases from J, leaving 11 bases between. CDR3 length equals 15 residues. Germline CDR1 reads LGHNA; CDR2 reads YNFKEQ. The CDR3: CASSQGGLKYNEQFF. The CDR3 coding sequence is TGTGCCAGCAGCCAAGGAGGGCTGAAGTACAATGAGCAGTTCTTC.

The chain couples TRBV7-3 to TRBJ2-3; 15 positions agree with TRBD2. Germline V gene data show CDR1 as SGHTA and CDR2 as FQGTGA. The CDR3 extends over 14 amino acids. J was trimmed by 6 bases and V by 5 bases; bases with no gene match: 0. The CDR3 spells CASSGLAGGDTQYF. The CDR3 DNA reads TGTGCCAGCAGCGGACTAGCGGGAGGGGATACGCAGTATTTT.

In this sample, this clonotype turned up a few times. J is TRBJ2-5 and V is TRBV9; D might be TRBD2 (6 bases). CDR1 is SGDLS and CDR2 is YYNGEE in the germline V gene. The CDR3 totals 14 residues. V lost 2 bases to trimming and J lost 5 bases, with 13 bases between them. The CDR3, as DNA: TGTGCCAGCAGCGTTGGGGGGAGTAGTGAGACCCAGTACTTC. As protein: CASSVGGSSETQYF.

CDR3 DNA: TGTGCCAGCAGTGCGAGACCCTACGAGCAGTACTTC. Its translation: CASSARPYEQYF. The chain combines TRBV12-3 or TRBV12-4 with TRBJ2-7; D gene ambiguous. V dropped 5 bases and J dropped 2 bases, with 7 bases sitting between them. This CDR3 is built from 12 residues.

Ten or more counts support this clonotype. The chain combines TRBV20-1 with TRBJ2-1, with a weak D call TRBD2 (5 bases). V shed 6 bases and J shed 2 bases, with 17 bases lying between them. The CDR3 totals 15 residues. Germline V gene data show CDR1 as DFQATT and CDR2 as SNEGSKA (reference sequence). CDR3 sequence reads: CSARSLGSTYNEQFF. The DNA of the CDR3 is TGCAGTGCCAGAAGTTTAGGGAGTACCTACAATGAGCAGTTCTTC.

V and J are TRBV28 and TRBJ2-7; D perhaps matches TRBD1 (6 bases). CDR1 and CDR2 (germline): MDHEN, SYDVKM. The CDR3 sequence is 17 residues long. Trimming removed 6 bases from V and 4 bases from J, with 25 bases in between. CDR3 region: CASSPKKGTIGAYEQYF. CDR3 nucleotide sequence: TGTGCCAGCAGCCCAAAAAAAGGGACAATTGGGGCTTACGAGCAGTACTTC.

This clonotype came up a few times. V usage is TRBV29-1 and J usage is TRBJ2-5, with 13 positions matching TRBD2. The CDR3 has 14 residues. Germline V gives CDR1 SQVTM, CDR2 ANQGSEA. The V and J ends lost 6 bases and 0 bases, in that order; junction bases with no gene match: 1. The CDR3, as DNA: TGCAGCGTGGGACTAGCGGGACACCAAGAGACCCAGTACTTC. Its protein is CSVGLAGHQETQYF.

This clonotype came up many times. The rearrangement joins TRBV12-3 or TRBV12-4 to TRBJ2-1; 9 bases agree with TRBD2. The trim removed 3 bases at V and 6 bases at J, leaving 9 bases unmatched. The CDR3 is 16 residues long. The CDR3 region has the DNA TGTGCCAGCAGTTTGGTTAGCGGGAGTTTCGGCAATGAGCAGTTCTTC. The encoded protein is CASSLVSGSFGNEQFF.

The V call is TRBV12-3 or TRBV12-4, the J call TRBJ2-7; 10 bases line up with TRBD2. The CDR3 spans 14 residues. Trimming removed 6 bases from V and 3 bases from J; junction bases left unmatched: 5. CDR3 region: CASRLAGAHYEQYF. The CDR3 DNA follows: TGTGCCAGCAGGCTAGCGGGGGCCCACTACGAGCAGTACTTC.

This clonotype has ten or more counts. The chain employs TRBV12-3 or TRBV12-4 and TRBJ2-7; TRBD1 matches 9 bases. The CDR3 extends over 13 amino acids. V shed 6 bases and J 2 bases; nucleotides not matched to a gene: 2. For the CDR3, the DNA is TGTGCCAGCAGCTGGACAGGGGCCTACGAGCAGTACTTC. It encodes CASSWTGAYEQYF.

This clonotype was seen a handful of times. The rearrangement uses TRBV12-3 or TRBV12-4 and TRBJ2-2; D unresolved. Trimming took 4 bases from V and 6 from J, leaving 9 bases between them. The CDR3 is 13 amino acids. The chain's CDR3 is CASSYFGSGELFF. DNA of the CDR3: TGTGCCAGCAGTTATTTCGGTTCCGGGGAGCTGTTTTTT.

This clonotype appeared a few times. V gene TRBV2 combines with J gene TRBJ2-1; TRBD2 is a possible D gene (6 bases). The length of the CDR3 is 15 residues. Trimming removed 4 bases at V and 7 bases at J, with 17 bases between. The V gene's germline CDR1 is SNHLY and CDR2 FYNNEI. The CDR3 DNA reads TGTGCCAGCAGTGTTGTTCGGGGGACGGGTAATGAGCAGTTCTTC. Amino acids: CASSVVRGTGNEQFF.

The V gene is TRBV20-1, the J gene TRBJ2-7; TRBD2 might be the D (6 bases). This CDR3 region has 14 residues. Germline loops: CDR1 DFQATT, CDR2 SNEGSKA (reference sequence). V lost 1 base and J lost 3, with 13 bases in between. The CDR3 bases are TGCAGTGCTAGAGCGCCTGCGGGGAACTACGAGCAGTACTTC. Amino acid sequence: CSARAPAGNYEQYF.

This rearrangement joins TRBV20-1 to TRBJ2-3; 9 nucleotides align to TRBD2. This CDR3 has 16 amino acids. J lost 4 bases, V lost 0 bases, and 8 bases had no gene match. In germline, CDR1 is DFQATT, CDR2 SNEGSKA (reference sequence). CDR3 in DNA: TGCAGTGCTAGAGATCCAGCTAGCGGGGAGGCAGATACGCAGTATTTT. Translated: CSARDPASGEADTQYF.

In its sample, this clonotype was seen a few times. V is TRBV4-3 and J is TRBJ2-7, with a tentative D call TRBD1 (6 bases). The CDR3 length is 15 residues. Germline assignment: CDR1 LGHNA and CDR2 YSLEER. V was trimmed by 0 bases and J by 5 bases, leaving 14 bases between them. CDR3 in DNA: TGCGCCAGCAGCCAAGAGTTGGACAGAATCCACGAGCAGTACTTC. This sequence encodes CASSQELDRIHEQYF.

The chain is built from TRBV29-1 and TRBJ2-1; 10 nucleotides align to TRBD2. There are 13 residues in the CDR3. Germline V gene sequence: CDR1 SQVTM, CDR2 ANQGSEA. The J segment lost 2 bases and the V segment lost 5 bases, leaving 0 bases of the junction unmatched. CDR3 nucleotides: TGCAGCGTTAGCGGGAGGGCCTACAATGAGCAGTTCTTC. As protein: CSVSGRAYNEQFF.